The clone carrying this T cell receptor (beta chain) came up a few times. Its target is not known. The data are from a study of beta chain features in type 1 diabetes. The study, taken as a whole, reports: Sequencing used cDNA, and cells with high TCR expression could therefore be over-represented. Across patients, naive, central memory and Treg TCRB repertoires exhibited apparently greater similarity than was observed across healthy donors. There was a moderate but significant shortening of TCRB CDR3s in all four CD4+ subsets of Type 1 diabetes patients.

CD45RO/CCR7/CD25/CD127/CD95/CD27 separated CD4+ naive, central memory, regulatory and stem cell-like memory cells by sorting. Expressed TCRB transcripts were sequenced after all isolated RNA was converted to cDNA. TCRdb's copy holds only in-frame clones and misses some; the assay was immunoSEQ multiplex PCR. The table includes 300,000 or so clones, roughly an eighth detected once. This receptor was taken from a man younger than 45 with type 1 diabetes. Sequenced sample: naive CD4+ T cells from blood.

This CDR3 reads CASSEPTSEQETQYF. CDR3 bases: TGTGCCAGCAGTGAACCAACTAGCGAACAAGAGACCCAGTACTTC. This rearrangement joins TRBV25-1 to TRBJ2-5; 7 nucleotides agree with TRBD2. The CDR3 has 15 amino acids. In germline, CDR1 is MGHDK, CDR2 SYGVNS. The trim removed 2 bases at V and 2 bases at J, leaving 5 bases unmatched.